These T cell receptor beta chains were read from a single sample in a study of cytomegalovirus exposure and HLA in healthy donors. TCRdb's table, derived via immunoSEQ multiplex PCR, lists solely in-frame clones and lacks some. This sample has 100,000 or so clones, with under 85% found just once. Source material: PBMCs. These receptors were obtained from a middle-aged woman in good health and CMV-seronegative. CDR3s include the opening cysteine and the closing phenylalanine or tryptophan. Each record gives: J gene, D gene, V gene, clone size, CDR3 protein, CDR3 DNA. A D gene is named only where the DNA matches it firmly. A row's size may be missing; if present it is once, few, many or a size class.

TRBJ2-7	-	TRBV6-1	few	CASRESYRVLMYEQYF	TGTGCCAGCAGGGAAAGCTACAGGGTGTTGATGTACGAGCAGTACTTC
TRBJ2-3	TRBD2	TRBV5-1	-	CASSLEGTSGSPDTQYF	TGCGCCAGCAGCTTGGAGGGCACTAGCGGGAGCCCAGATACGCAGTATTTT
TRBJ1-1	-	TRBV13	-	CASSLGQGVTEAFF	TGTGCCAGCAGCTTGGGGCAGGGTGTCACTGAAGCTTTCTTT
TRBJ2-1	-	TRBV9	-	CASSVVSQGNNEQFF	TGTGCCAGCAGCGTAGTATCGCAGGGCAACAATGAGCAGTTCTTC
TRBJ2-7	-	TRBV6-5	-	CASSVGGAYEQYF	TGTGCCAGCAGTGTAGGGGGGGCCTACGAGCAGTACTTC
TRBJ2-2	-	TRBV19	-	CASSIGVANTGELFF	TGTGCCAGTAGTATCGGGGTGGCGAACACCGGGGAGCTGTTTTTT
TRBJ2-2	-	TRBV4-2	few	CASRRFGENTGELFF	TGTGCCAGCAGGCGCTTCGGTGAAAACACCGGGGAGCTGTTTTTT
TRBJ2-2	TRBD2	TRBV4-2	-	CASSQDTGTSFTGELFF	TGTGCCAGCAGCCAAGATACCGGGACTAGTTTCACCGGGGAGCTGTTTTTT
TRBJ1-2	-	TRBV7-9	-	CSSSLDLGRYTF	TGTTCCAGCAGCTTAGACCTGGGCCGCTACACCTTC
TRBJ1-4	TRBD1	TRBV7-9	-	CASSLKTGSGEKLFF	TGTGCCAGCAGCTTGAAGACAGGGTCGGGTGAAAAACTGTTTTTT
TRBJ1-3	-	TRBV20-1	-	CSAQMGNTIYF	TGCAGTGCGCAGATGGGAAACACCATATATTTT
TRBJ2-7	-	TRBV6-1	-	CASSASSGFSEQYF	TGTGCCAGCAGTGCCTCCTCAGGGTTCTCCGAGCAGTACTTC
TRBJ1-2	-	TRBV5-1	-	CASSRTGNGYTF	TGCGCCAGCAGCAGAACAGGGAATGGCTACACCTTC
TRBJ2-5	TRBD2	TRBV7-3	once	CASSLAGGFPQETQYF	TGTGCCAGCAGCTTAGCGGGAGGTTTCCCACAAGAGACCCAGTACTTC
TRBJ2-2	TRBD1	TRBV27	-	CASSFGTGGNTGELFF	TGTGCCAGCAGTTTTGGGACAGGGGGGAACACCGGGGAGCTGTTTTTT
TRBJ1-3	-	TRBV29-1	-	CSVAEGSGNTIYF	TGCAGCGTAGCGGAGGGCTCTGGAAACACCATATATTTT
TRBJ1-2	TRBD1	TRBV7-3	once	CASSPGQVINYGYTF	TGTGCCAGCAGCCCTGGACAGGTGATTAACTATGGCTACACCTTC
TRBJ2-5	TRBD1	TRBV15	-	CATSRGQGQTQETQYF	TGTGCCACCAGCAGAGGACAGGGGCAAACCCAAGAGACCCAGTACTTC
TRBJ1-2	-	TRBV7-9	-	CASSLDRALPRNYGYTF	TGTGCCAGCAGCTTAGACAGGGCCTTACCCCGGAACTATGGCTACACCTTC
TRBJ2-7	TRBD2	TRBV19	few	CASSIGSGTYEQYF	TGTGCCAGTAGTATAGGTAGCGGGACCTACGAGCAGTACTTC
TRBJ1-1	-	TRBV6-5	-	CASSETGWTEAFF	TGTGCCAGCAGTGAAACAGGGTGGACTGAAGCTTTCTTT
TRBJ2-5	TRBD2	TRBV7-8	-	CASSTWTSGTLETQYF	TGTGCCAGCAGCACCTGGACTAGCGGGACTCTAGAGACCCAGTACTTC
TRBJ2-7	TRBD1	TRBV6-6	-	CASTSTGGYEQYF	TGTGCCAGCACTTCGACAGGGGGCTACGAGCAGTACTTC
TRBJ1-3	TRBD1	TRBV10-1	-	CASTSGQANAGNTIYF	TGCGCCAGCACCTCGGGACAGGCCAACGCTGGAAACACCATATATTTT
TRBJ2-1	-	TRBV7-6	-	CASSPDRYNEQFF	TGTGCCAGCAGCCCGGACAGATACAATGAGCAGTTCTTC
TRBJ2-7	TRBD1	TRBV29-1	-	CSVTDAGTGEQYF	TGCAGCGTCACCGACGCCGGGACAGGCGAGCAGTACTTC
TRBJ1-2	TRBD1	TRBV9	-	CASSVGDRGFGYTF	TGTGCCAGCAGCGTAGGGGACAGGGGTTTTGGCTACACCTTC
TRBJ2-7	TRBD1	TRBV9	few	CASSVAYRGVEQYF	TGTGCCAGCAGCGTAGCTTACAGGGGGGTCGAGCAGTACTTC
TRBJ2-5	-	TRBV28	-	CASRPVAEAQETQYF	TGTGCCAGCAGACCAGTAGCGGAGGCTCAAGAGACCCAGTACTTC
TRBJ2-7	-	TRBV5-1	-	CASGPGLSSYEQYF	TGCGCCAGCGGACCGGGACTCAGCTCCTACGAGCAGTACTTC
TRBJ2-7	TRBD2	TRBV28	-	CASSASGSSSYEQYF	TGTGCCAGCAGTGCCAGCGGGAGTTCGTCCTACGAGCAGTACTTC
TRBJ2-7	TRBD1	TRBV5-1	-	CASSVDRETYEQYF	TGCGCCAGCAGCGTGGACAGGGAGACCTACGAGCAGTACTTC
TRBJ2-1	TRBD2	TRBV6-4	few	CASKNVAGGPGDEQFF	TGTGCCAGCAAAAACGTAGCGGGAGGGCCGGGAGATGAGCAGTTCTTC
TRBJ2-3	-	TRBV19	-	CASSIRGGPDTQYF	TGTGCCAGTAGTATCCGAGGAGGGCCCGATACGCAGTATTTT
TRBJ2-3	-	TRBV4-2	-	CASSQDSVSTDTQYF	TGTGCCAGCAGCCAAGATTCCGTGAGCACAGATACGCAGTATTTT
TRBJ2-2	-	TRBV7-3	-	CASSLILGELFF	TGTGCCAGCAGCTTAATTCTCGGGGAGCTGTTTTTT
TRBJ2-7	-	TRBV5-1	-	CASSLPGGGNEQYF	TGCGCCAGCAGCTTGCCAGGGGGAGGAAACGAGCAGTACTTC
TRBJ2-1	TRBD2	TRBV2	-	CASRMGCARGGPENEQFF	TGTGCCAGCAGGATGGGGTGTGCGCGGGGGGGCCCGGAGAATGAGCAGTTCTTC
TRBJ1-4	-	TRBV27	-	CASSRGEKLFF	TGTGCCAGCAGTAGGGGTGAAAAACTGTTTTTT
TRBJ2-5	-	TRBV5-1	-	CASSLASGGSQETQYF	TGCGCCAGCAGCTTGGCCTCCGGCGGGTCCCAAGAGACCCAGTACTTC
TRBJ2-2	-	TRBV29-1	-	CSVRNTGELFF	TGCAGCGTTCGGAACACCGGGGAGCTGTTTTTT